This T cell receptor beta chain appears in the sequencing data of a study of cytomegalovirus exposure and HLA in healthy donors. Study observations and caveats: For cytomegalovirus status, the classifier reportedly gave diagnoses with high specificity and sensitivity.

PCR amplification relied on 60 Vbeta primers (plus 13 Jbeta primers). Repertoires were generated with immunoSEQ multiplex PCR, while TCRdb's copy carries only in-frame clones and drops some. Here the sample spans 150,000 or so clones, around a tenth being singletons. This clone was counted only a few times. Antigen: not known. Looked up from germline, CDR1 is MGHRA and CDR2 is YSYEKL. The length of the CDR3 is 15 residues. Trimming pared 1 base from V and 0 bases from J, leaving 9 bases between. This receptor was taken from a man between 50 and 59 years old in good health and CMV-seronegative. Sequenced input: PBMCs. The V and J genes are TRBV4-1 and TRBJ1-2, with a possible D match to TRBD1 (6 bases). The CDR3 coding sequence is TGCGCCAGCAGCCAAGGGGACATAACTAACTATGGCTACACCTTC. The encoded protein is CASSQGDITNYGYTF.